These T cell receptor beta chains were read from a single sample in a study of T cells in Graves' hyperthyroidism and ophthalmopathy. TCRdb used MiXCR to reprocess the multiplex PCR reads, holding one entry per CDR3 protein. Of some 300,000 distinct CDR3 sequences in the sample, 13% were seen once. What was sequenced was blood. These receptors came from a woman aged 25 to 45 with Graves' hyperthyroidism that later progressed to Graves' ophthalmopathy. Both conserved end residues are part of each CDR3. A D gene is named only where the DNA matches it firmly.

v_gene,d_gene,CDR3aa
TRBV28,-,CASSFRDESYGYTF
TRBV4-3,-,CASSQADSWRRGYWAYEQYF
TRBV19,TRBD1,CASSMGTGSIQYF
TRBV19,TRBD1,CASRVGEQGTNYGYTF
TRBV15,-,CATSRDSWGNEKLFF
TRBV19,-,CASALGGKGPDSGANVLTF
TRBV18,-,CASSPRPGDPTGQYF
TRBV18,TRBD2,CASSPPLAGGPTNEQFF
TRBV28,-,CASSFPTHNYGYTF
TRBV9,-,CASSLAGHSYNEQFF
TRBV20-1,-,CSAPSDSRLTGELFF
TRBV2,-,CASRERREDNQPQHF
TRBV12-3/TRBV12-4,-,CASRDTLISTDTQYF
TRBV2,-,CASSEGPTVSYEQYF
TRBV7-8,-,CASSLDPFRQPQHF
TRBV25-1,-,CASSEKGTSTDTQYF
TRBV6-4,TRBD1,CASSDSATGGVFWPQHF
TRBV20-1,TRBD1,CSGPGQGNTEAFF
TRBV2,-,CASSEGTETDTQYF
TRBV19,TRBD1,CASSTTGTVIYEQYF
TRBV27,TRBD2,CASSPRDYLYEQYF
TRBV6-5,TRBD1,CASSSSGQGGSPLHF
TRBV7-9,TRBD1,CASSETGNNQPQHF
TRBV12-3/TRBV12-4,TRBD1,CASRRDRGLTGELFF
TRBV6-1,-,CASSRTGLQGYEQFF
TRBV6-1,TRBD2,CASSEAWGGSSYEQYF
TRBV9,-,CASSVGVERRHEQYF
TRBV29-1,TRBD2,CSSSHSSGATDTQYF
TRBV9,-,CASSVGDDPSGAGYTF
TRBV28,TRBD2,CASSSTSGVWDTQYF
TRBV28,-,CASSAAKLGYGYTF
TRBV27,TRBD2,CASRPGTSGRHEQFF
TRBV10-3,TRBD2,CAISDTGTSVYTQYF
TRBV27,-,CASSSLDSYNEQFF
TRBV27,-,CASSLFARSSYEQYF
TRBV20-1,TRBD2,CSARRGLQETQYF
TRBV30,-,CAWSPGTPHNSPLHF
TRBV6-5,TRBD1,CASSYSGQGMVAFF
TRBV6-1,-,CASSLITGSEKLFF
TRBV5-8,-,CASSLARGPNTEAFF
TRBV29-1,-,CSVEDIDPGYTF
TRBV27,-,CASSWSAGDNEQFF
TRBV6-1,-,CASSEKSSYNSPLHF
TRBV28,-,CASSSRLTQYF